The clone carrying this TCR beta chain appeared many times. Antigen: not known. Time point described: persistent/refractory GD, antithyroid drugs over 5 years with positive TRAb. Extracted PBMC RNA gave rise to the TCR library. Those enrolled as patients came out of an endocrinology department in Xi'an, China. Combining iRepertoire HTBI primers with Arm-PCR of CDR3 regions, the authors built TCR beta libraries. MiXCR, applied by TCRdb to the multiplex PCR reads, yields one record per CDR3 protein. The sample includes around 450,000 distinct CDR3 sequences, 20% to 25% of them seen just once. The data derive from a study of regulatory T cells in long-lasting Graves disease. Study outcomes and limitations: TRBV28 was favored in persistent disease, as were TRBJ1-2 and TRBJ2-5. Researchers reported studying only peripheral blood, not thyroid tissue.

Looked up from germline, CDR1 is MNHEY and CDR2 is SMNVEV (reference sequence). CDR3 length equals 17 residues. J gave up 2 bases and V 5 bases, and 12 bases lay outside the gene matches. Sequenced here: peripheral blood mononuclear cells (PBMCs), sampled when the disease was refractory, from a patient treated with antithyroid drugs. The chain recombines TRBV27 with TRBJ1-1; TRBD1 aligns across 9 bases. The clonotype comes from a female donor with Graves disease. The DNA for the CDR3 is TGTGCCAGCAGTCAGCTCCCCCGGGACAGGGAAAACACTGAAGCTTTCTTT. It specifies CASSQLPRDRENTEAFF.